The clone carrying this T cell receptor beta chain was detected ten times or more. This specimen comes from a study of T-cell reconstitution after alpha-beta-depleted transplantation in children. Germline V gives CDR1 DFQATT, CDR2 SNEGSKA (reference sequence). V was cut by 2 bases and J by 2 bases, with 10 bases left in between. This CDR3 has 14 residues. Library preparation (for TCRbeta) was performed with unique molecular identifiers. Each CDR3 protein gets one entry after TCRdb re-called the PCR reads with MiXCR. This repertoire shows around 600,000 distinct CDR3 sequences, approximately 17% found once; its top ten account for under 1.2%.

The sequencing here drew on PBMCs from the stem cell graft donor, taken from the stem cell graft. The TCR sequence derives from a human donor who donated a stem cell graft to a child with acute myeloid leukemia. The chain links TRBV20-1 to TRBJ2-1; D unclear. Here the CDR3 reads CSARPSGPYNEQFF. Here the CDR3 DNA reads TGCAGTGCTAGACCGAGTGGACCCTACAATGAGCAGTTCTTC.